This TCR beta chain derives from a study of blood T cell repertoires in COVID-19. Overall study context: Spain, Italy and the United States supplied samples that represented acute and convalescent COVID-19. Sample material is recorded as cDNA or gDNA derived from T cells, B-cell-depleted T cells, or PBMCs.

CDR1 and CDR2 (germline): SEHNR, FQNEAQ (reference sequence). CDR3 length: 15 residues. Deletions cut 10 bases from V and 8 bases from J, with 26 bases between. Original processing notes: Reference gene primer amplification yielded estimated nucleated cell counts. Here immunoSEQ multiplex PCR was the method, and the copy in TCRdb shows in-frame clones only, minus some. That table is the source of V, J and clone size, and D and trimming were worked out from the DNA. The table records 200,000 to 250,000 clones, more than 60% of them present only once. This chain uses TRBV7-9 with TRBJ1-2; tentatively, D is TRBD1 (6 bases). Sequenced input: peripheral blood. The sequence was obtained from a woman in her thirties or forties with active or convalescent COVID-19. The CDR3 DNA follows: TGTGCCACTCCTAACGCCACAGGGTTATTGCAAGGCTACACCTTC. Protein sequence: CATPNATGLLQGYTF.